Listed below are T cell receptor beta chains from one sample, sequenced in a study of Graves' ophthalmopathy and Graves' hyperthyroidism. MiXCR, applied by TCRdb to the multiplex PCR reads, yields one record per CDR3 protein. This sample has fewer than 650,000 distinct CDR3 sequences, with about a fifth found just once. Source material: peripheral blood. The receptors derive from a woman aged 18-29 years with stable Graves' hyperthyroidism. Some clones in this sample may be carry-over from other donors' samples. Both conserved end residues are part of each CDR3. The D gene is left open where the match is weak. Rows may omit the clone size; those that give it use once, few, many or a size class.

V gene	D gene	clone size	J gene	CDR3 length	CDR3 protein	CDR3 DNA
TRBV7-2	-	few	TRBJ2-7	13	CASRLTSIGEQYF	TGTGCCAGCAGACTCACTAGTATCGGCGAGCAGTACTTC
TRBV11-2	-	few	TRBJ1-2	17	CASSLVRSQGITYGYTF	TGTGCCAGCAGCTTAGTTCGTTCTCAGGGGATAACATATGGCTACACCTTC
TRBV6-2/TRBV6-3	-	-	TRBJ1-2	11	CAATLYGGYTF	TGTGCCGCAACCCTTTATGGAGGCTACACCTTC
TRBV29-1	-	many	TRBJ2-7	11	CSVGEEAEQYF	TGCAGCGTGGGGGAGGAGGCCGAGCAGTACTTC
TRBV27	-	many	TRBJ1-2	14	CASSSGQNLYGYTF	TGTGCCAGCAGTTCTGGGCAGAACCTGTATGGCTACACCTTC
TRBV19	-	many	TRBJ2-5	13	CASRDSNQETQYF	TGTGCCAGTAGGGACAGCAACCAAGAGACCCAGTACTTC
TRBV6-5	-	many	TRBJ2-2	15	CASSYQNLGTGELFF	TGTGCCAGCAGTTACCAAAATTTAGGCACCGGGGAGCTGTTTTTT
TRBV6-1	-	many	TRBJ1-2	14	CASKPAGAEWGYTF	TGTGCCAGCAAACCAGCCGGGGCAGAGTGGGGCTACACCTTC
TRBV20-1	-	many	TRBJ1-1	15	CSARRSSEVSTEAFF	TGCAGTGCCCGTCGGTCCTCGGAAGTCTCCACTGAAGCTTTCTTT
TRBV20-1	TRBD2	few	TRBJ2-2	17	CSARETPGLAPSGELFF	TGCAGTGCTAGAGAAACCCCGGGACTAGCTCCGAGCGGGGAGCTGTTTTTT
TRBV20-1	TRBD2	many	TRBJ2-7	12	CSGTSGIYEQYF	TGCAGTGGGACTAGCGGGATCTACGAGCAGTACTTC
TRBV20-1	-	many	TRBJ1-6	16	CSARDLVRSGDSPLHF	TGCAGTGCTAGAGATCTTGTGAGGTCGGGGGATTCACCCCTCCACTTT
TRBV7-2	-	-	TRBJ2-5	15	CASSLNLRGYQTQYF	TGTGCCAGCAGCCTCAACTTAAGGGGATACCAGACCCAGTACTTC
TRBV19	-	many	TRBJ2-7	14	CASSMGIVSYEQYF	TGTGCCAGTAGTATGGGCATCGTCTCCTACGAGCAGTACTTC
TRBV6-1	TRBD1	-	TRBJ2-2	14	CASAGDRQVGELFF	TGTGCCAGCGCAGGGGACAGACAAGTCGGGGAGCTGTTTTTT
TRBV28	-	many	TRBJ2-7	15	CASSFISGTPYEQYF	TGTGCCAGCAGTTTCATTAGCGGTACTCCCTACGAGCAGTACTTC
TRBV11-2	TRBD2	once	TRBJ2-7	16	CASSLEGGYPSYEQYF	TGTGCCAGCAGCTTAGAGGGGGGGTATCCTTCCTACGAGCAGTACTTC
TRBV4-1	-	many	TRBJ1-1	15	CASSQDSDLRTEAFF	TGCGCCAGCAGCCAGGACTCGGACCTCAGGACTGAAGCTTTCTTT
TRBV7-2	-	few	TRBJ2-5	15	CASSLEPAGKRTQYF	TGTGCCAGCAGCTTAGAGCCGGCGGGGAAGCGGACCCAGTACTTC
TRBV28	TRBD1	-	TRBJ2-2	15	CASSLKDRPAWELFF	TGTGCCAGCAGTTTAAAGGACAGGCCTGCGTGGGAGCTGTTTTTT
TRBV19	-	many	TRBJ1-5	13	CASFGRYNQPQHF	TGTGCCAGTTTTGGGCGGTACAATCAGCCCCAGCATTTT
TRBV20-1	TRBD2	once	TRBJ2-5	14	CSARLAGLGETQYF	TGCAGTGCTAGGCTAGCGGGATTGGGGGAGACCCAGTACTTC
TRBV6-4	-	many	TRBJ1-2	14	CASRGSGTTNGYTF	TGTGCCAGCAGGGGCAGCGGAACTACTAATGGCTACACCTTC
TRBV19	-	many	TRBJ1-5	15	CASSATNDRYQPQHF	TGTGCCAGTAGCGCTACCAACGACAGGTATCAGCCCCAGCATTTT
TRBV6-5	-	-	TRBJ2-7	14	CASSYVDTTYEQYF	TGTGCCAGCAGTTACGTAGACACAACCTACGAGCAGTACTTC
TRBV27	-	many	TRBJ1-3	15	CASRPRAGHGNTIYF	TGTGCCAGCAGACCCCGGGCTGGCCATGGAAACACCATATATTTT
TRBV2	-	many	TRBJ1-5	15	CASSEAQGKGQPQHF	TGTGCCAGCAGTGAAGCTCAAGGGAAAGGTCAGCCCCAGCATTTT
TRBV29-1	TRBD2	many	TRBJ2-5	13	CSVKVAGGETQYF	TGCAGCGTTAAAGTGGCGGGAGGGGAGACCCAGTACTTC
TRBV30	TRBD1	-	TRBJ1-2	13	CAWGQDRGYGYTF	TGTGCCTGGGGGCAGGACAGGGGCTATGGCTACACCTTC
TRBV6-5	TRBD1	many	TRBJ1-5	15	CASSTGVNSNQPQHF	TGTGCCAGCAGTACAGGGGTTAATAGCAATCAGCCCCAGCATTTT
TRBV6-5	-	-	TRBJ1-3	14	CASSYSTGRNTIYF	TGTGCCAGCAGTTACTCTACAGGACGAAACACCATATATTTT
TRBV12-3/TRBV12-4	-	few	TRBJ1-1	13	CASSSGPATEAFF	TGTGCCAGCAGTAGTGGCCCAGCCACTGAAGCTTTCTTT
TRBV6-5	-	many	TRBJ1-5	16	CASSYSWAGGNQPQHF	TGTGCCAGCAGTTACTCTTGGGCAGGGGGCAATCAGCCCCAGCATTTT
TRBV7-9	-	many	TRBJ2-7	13	CASSLAYQYEQYF	TGTGCCAGCAGCTTAGCGTATCAGTACGAGCAGTACTTC
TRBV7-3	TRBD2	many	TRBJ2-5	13	CASSHGGTGTQYF	TGTGCCAGCAGCCACGGGGGGACGGGGACCCAGTACTTC
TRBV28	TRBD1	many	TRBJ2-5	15	CASSLQGASRETQYF	TGTGCCAGCAGTTTACAGGGGGCCTCCAGGGAGACCCAGTACTTC
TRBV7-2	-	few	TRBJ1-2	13	CASRLGFNYGYTF	TGTGCCAGCAGATTAGGATTTAACTATGGCTACACCTTC
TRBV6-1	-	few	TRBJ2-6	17	CASSPTTGRTGANVLTF	TGTGCCAGCAGTCCAACGACAGGGAGGACTGGGGCCAACGTCCTGACTTTC
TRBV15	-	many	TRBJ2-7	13	CATSRDSVYEQYF	TGTGCCACCAGCAGAGATTCAGTCTACGAGCAGTACTTC
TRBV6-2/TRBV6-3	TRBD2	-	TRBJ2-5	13	CATRGLAVETQYF	TGTGCCACCCGGGGACTAGCGGTGGAGACCCAGTACTTC
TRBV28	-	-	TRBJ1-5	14	CAMSREDSNQPQHF	TGTGCCATGAGCCGGGAGGATAGCAATCAGCCCCAGCATTTT